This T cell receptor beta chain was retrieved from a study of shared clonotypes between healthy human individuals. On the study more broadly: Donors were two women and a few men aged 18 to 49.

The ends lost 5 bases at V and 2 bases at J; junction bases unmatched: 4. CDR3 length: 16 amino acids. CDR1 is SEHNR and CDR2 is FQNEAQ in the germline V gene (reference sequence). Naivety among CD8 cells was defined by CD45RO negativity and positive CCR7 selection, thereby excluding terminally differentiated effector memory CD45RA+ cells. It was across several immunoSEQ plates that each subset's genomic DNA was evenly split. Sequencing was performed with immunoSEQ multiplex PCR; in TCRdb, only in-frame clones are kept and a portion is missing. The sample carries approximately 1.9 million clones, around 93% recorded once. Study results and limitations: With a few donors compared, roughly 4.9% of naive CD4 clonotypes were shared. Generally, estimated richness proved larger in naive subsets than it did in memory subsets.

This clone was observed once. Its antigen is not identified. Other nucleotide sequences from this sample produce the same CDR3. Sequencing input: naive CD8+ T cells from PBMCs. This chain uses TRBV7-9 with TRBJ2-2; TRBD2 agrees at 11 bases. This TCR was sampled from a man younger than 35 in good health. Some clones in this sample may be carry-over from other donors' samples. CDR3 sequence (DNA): TGTGCCAGCAGCCCCGGACTAGCGGGCAACACCGGGGAGCTGTTTTTT. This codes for CASSPGLAGNTGELFF.